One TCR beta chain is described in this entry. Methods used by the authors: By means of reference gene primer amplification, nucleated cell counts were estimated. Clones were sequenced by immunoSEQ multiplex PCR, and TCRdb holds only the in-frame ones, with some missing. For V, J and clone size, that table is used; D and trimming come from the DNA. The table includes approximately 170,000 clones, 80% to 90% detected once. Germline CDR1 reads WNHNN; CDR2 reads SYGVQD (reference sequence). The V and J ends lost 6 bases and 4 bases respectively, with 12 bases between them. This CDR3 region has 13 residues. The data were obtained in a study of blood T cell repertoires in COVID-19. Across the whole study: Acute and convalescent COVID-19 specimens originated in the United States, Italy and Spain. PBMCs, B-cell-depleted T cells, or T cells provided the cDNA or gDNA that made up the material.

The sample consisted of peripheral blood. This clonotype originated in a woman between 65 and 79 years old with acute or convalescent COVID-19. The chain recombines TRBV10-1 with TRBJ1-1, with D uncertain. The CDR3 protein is CASSPGRGTEAFF. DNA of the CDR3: TGCGCCAGCAGCCCCGGACGGGGCACTGAAGCTTTCTTT.